The entry that follows covers one TCR beta chain sequence. Its matching antigen is unknown. The CDR3 extends over 14 amino acids. From germline, CDR1 is SNHLY and CDR2 FYNNEI. Deletions cut 7 bases from V and 0 bases from J, with 9 bases between. Over several immunoSEQ plates, each subset's genomic DNA was distributed in even portions. Some 30,000 T cell genomes (about 210 ng DNA) went into each sorted-subset replicate. TCRdb's copy holds only in-frame clones and misses some; the assay was immunoSEQ multiplex PCR. The repertoire consists of millions of clones, with roughly 94% occurring once and the leading ten covering 0.13%. This sample was included in a study of shared clonotypes between healthy human individuals. Turning to the study itself: CD4 naive and CD4 memory each took three plates per donor, while CD8 naive took two and CD8 memory one.

Overall study findings and caveats: Only a few donors were included, so the genetic and exposure-history diversity represented was limited.

Sequencing used naive CD4+ T cells sorted from blood. As to subset: CD45RA+ positively selected. The clonotype was recovered from a man younger than 30 in good health. This chain joins TRBV2 and TRBJ1-4; D is ambiguous. The CDR3: CASMTRTTNEKLFF. The DNA for the CDR3 is TGTGCCAGCATGACACGTACAACTAATGAAAAACTGTTTTTT.